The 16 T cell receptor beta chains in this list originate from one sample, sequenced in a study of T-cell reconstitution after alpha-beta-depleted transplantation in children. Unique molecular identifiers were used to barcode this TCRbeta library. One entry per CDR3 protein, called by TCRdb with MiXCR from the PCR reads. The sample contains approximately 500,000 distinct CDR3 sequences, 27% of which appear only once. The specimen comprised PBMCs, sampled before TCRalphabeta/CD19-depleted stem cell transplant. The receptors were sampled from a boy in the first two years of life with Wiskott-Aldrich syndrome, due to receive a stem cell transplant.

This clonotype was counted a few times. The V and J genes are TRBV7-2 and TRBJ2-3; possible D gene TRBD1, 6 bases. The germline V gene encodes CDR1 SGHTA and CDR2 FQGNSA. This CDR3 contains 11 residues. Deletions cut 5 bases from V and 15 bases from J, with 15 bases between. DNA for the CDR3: TGTGCCAGCAGCATAGGGGGAGCGAGCTATTTT. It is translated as CASSIGGASYF.

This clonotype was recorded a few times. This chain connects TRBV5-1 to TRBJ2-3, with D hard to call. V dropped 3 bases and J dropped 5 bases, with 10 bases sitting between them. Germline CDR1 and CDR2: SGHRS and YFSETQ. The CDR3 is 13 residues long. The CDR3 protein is CASSSVQLDTQYF. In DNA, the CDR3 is TGCGCCAGCAGCTCGGTCCAGTTAGATACGCAGTATTTT.

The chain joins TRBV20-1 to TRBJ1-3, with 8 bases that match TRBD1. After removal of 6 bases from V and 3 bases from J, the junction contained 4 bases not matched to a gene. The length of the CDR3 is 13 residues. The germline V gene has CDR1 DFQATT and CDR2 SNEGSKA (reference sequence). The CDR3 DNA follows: TGCAGTGCCCTACAGGGGGGTGGAAACACCATATATTTT. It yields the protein CSALQGGGNTIYF.

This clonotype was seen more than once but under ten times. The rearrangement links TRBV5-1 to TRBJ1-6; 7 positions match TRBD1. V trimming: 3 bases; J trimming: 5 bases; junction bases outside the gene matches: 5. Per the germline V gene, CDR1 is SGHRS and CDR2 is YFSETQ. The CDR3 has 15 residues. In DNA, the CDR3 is TGCGCCAGCAGCTCCCGGACAGGAGATAATTCACCCCTCCACTTT. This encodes CASSSRTGDNSPLHF.

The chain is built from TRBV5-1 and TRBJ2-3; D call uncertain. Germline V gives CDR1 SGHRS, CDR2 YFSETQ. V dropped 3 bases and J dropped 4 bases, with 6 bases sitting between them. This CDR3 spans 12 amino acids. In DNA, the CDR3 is TGCGCCAGCAGCTACCCATCAGATACGCAGTATTTT. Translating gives CASSYPSDTQYF.

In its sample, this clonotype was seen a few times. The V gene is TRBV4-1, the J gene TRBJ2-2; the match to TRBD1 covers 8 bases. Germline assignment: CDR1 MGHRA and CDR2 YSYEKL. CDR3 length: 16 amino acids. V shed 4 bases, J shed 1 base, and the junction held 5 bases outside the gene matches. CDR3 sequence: CASSLPTGENTGELFF. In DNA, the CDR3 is TGCGCCAGCAGCCTTCCGACAGGGGAGAACACCGGGGAGCTGTTTTTT.

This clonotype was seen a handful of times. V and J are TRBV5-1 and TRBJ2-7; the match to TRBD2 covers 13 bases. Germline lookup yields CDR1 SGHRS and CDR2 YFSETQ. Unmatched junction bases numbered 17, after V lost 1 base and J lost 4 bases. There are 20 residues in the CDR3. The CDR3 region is CASSLIPSTSGRTSSYEQYF. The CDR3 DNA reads TGCGCCAGCAGCTTGATTCCCTCGACTAGCGGGAGGACGTCCTCATACGAGCAGTACTTC. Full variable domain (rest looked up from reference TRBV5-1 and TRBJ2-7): KAGVTQTPRYLIKTRGQQVTLSCSPISGHRSVSWYQQTPGQGLQFLFEYFSETQRNKGNFPGRFSGRQFSNSRSEMNVSTLELGDSALYLCASSLIPSTSGRTSSYEQYFGPGTRLTVT.

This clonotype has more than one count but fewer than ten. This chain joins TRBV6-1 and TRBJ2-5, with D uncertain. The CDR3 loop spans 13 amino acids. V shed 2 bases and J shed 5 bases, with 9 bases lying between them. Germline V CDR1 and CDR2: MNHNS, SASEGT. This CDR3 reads CASSERAGETQYF. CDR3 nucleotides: TGTGCCAGCAGTGAAAGGGCAGGCGAGACCCAGTACTTC.

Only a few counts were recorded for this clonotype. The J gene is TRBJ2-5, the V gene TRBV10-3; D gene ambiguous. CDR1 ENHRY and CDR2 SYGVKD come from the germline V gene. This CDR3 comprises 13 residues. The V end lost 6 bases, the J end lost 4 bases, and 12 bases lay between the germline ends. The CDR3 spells CAISPRSGETQYF. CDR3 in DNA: TGTGCCATCAGCCCTAGGTCCGGAGAGACCCAGTACTTC.

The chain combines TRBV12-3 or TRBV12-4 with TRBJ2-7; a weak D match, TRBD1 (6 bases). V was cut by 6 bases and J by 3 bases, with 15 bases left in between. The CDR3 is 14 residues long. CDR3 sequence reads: CASSTGCKNYEQYF. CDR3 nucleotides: TGTGCCAGCAGCACAGGGTGCAAGAACTACGAGCAGTACTTC.

CDR3 in DNA: TGTGCCAGCAGCGCACCCGGGACTCCCGCTTACAATGAGCAGTTCTTC. Translation: CASSAPGTPAYNEQFF. The chain combines TRBV9 with TRBJ2-1; possible D gene TRBD2, 6 bases. Per germline, CDR1 SGDLS and CDR2 YYNGEE. This CDR3 contains 16 residues. V shed 3 bases and J shed 4 bases, with 17 bases lying between them.

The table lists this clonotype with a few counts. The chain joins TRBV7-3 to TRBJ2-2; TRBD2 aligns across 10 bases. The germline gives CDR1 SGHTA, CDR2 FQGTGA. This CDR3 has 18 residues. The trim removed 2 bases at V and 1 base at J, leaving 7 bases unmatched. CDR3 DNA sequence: TGTGCCAGCAGCTTATATCCTAGCGGGAGCGTGAACACCGGGGAGCTGTTTTTT. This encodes CASSLYPSGSVNTGELFF.

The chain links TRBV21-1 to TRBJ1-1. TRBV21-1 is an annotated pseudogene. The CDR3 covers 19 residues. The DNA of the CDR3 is TGTGCCAGCAGCAGGGTTACTATTGGGTTCGCGATAATCAACACTGAAGCTTTCTTT. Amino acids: CASSRVTIGFAIINTEAFF.

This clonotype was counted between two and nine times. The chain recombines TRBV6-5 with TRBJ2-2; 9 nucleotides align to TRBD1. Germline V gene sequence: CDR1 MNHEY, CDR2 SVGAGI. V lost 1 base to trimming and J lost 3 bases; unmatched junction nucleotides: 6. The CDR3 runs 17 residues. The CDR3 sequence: CASSYLGTGLDTGELFF. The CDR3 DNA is TGTGCCAGCAGTTACTTGGGGACAGGGCTAGACACCGGGGAGCTGTTTTTT.

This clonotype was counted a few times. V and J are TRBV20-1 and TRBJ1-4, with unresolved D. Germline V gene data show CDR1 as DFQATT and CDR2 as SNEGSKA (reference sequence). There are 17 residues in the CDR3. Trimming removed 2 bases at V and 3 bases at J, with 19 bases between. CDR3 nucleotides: TGCAGTGCTAGACCTGGGCGGAATCTGAGAGCTAATGAAAAACTGTTTTTT. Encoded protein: CSARPGRNLRANEKLFF.

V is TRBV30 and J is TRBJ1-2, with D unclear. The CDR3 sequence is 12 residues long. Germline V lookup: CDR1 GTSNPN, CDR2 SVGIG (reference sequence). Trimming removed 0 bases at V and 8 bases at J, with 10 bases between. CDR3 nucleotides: TGTGCCTGGAGTGTACGGAGGCACGGCTACACCTTC. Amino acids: CAWSVRRHGYTF.